This T cell receptor beta chain was identified in a study of T cells in Graves' hyperthyroidism and ophthalmopathy. Patients were excluded because of uncontrolled infection, other autoimmune disease, pregnancy or lactation. Extraction of PBMCs used about 9.2 ml of fresh peripheral blood. Using RNA transcripts as the source, TCR beta CDR3 regions were amplified. TCR CDR3 underwent first-round RT-PCR with the HTBI primer set. TCRdb reprocessed the multiplex PCR reads with MiXCR, giving one entry per CDR3 protein. The data contain 750,000 to 950,000 distinct CDR3 sequences, roughly 40% of them singletons. This CDR3 has 15 residues. Germline CDR1 is MGHDK and CDR2 is SYGVNS. The V end lost 5 bases, the J end lost 3 bases, and 17 bases lay between the germline ends.

This chain connects TRBV25-1 to TRBJ2-7; weak D call: TRBD2 (5 bases). The receptor was derived from a man aged 18 to 29 with Graves' hyperthyroidism. The sequencing sample was made of blood. The DNA of the CDR3 is TGTGCCAGCAGTTTAGAGGGAAACTTAGACTACGAGCAGTACTTC. It translates to CASSLEGNLDYEQYF.